This T cell receptor beta chain was captured by sequencing in a study of cytomegalovirus exposure and HLA in healthy donors. As for the study in general: The 90 to 150 validation repertoires were produced on the same platform as the 670 or so repertoires of the first cohort. This was reported in a later analysis. General study findings and limits: It was found in a later analysis that first-cohort TCR clusters tended to co-occur in the 100 to 150 validation repertoires. Many donors carried some public TCRs, although rarity characterized most TCR sequences.

Of note for this clone: The antigen remains undetermined.

Libraries were prepared by immunoSEQ multiplex PCR; TCRdb keeps only in-frame clonotypes and omits some of them. Here the sample spans some 98,000 clones, around nine tenths being singletons. Germline CDR1 is SGDLS and CDR2 is YYNGEE. Trimming left V 0 bases short and J 3 bases short, with 20 bases between. The CDR3 totals 18 residues. The chain is built from TRBV9 and TRBJ2-3; D may be TRBD2 (6 bases). The source material was PBMCs. This clonotype was obtained from a woman aged 25 to 45 in good health and CMV-seronegative. The DNA of the CDR3 is TGTGCCAGCAGCGTAGGGGCCGCGCGGAGGGCCCTTACAGATACGCAGTATTTT. Its translation is CASSVGAARRALTDTQYF.